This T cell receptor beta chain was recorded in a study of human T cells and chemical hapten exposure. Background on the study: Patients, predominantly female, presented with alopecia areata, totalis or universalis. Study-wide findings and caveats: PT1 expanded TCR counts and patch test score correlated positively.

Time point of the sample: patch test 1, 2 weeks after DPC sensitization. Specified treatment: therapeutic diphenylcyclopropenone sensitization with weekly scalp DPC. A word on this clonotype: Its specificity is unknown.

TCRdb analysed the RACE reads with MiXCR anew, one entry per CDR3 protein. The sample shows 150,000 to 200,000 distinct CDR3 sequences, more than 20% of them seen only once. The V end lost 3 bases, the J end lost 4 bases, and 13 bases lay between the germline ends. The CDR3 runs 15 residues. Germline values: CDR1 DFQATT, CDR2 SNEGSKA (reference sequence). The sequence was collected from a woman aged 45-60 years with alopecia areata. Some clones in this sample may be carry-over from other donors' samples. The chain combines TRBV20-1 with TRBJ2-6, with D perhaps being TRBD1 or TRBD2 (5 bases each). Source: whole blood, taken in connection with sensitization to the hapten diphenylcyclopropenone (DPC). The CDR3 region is CSASGGVSGANVLTF. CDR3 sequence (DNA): TGCAGTGCTAGTGGGGGAGTGTCGGGGGCCAACGTCCTGACTTTC.